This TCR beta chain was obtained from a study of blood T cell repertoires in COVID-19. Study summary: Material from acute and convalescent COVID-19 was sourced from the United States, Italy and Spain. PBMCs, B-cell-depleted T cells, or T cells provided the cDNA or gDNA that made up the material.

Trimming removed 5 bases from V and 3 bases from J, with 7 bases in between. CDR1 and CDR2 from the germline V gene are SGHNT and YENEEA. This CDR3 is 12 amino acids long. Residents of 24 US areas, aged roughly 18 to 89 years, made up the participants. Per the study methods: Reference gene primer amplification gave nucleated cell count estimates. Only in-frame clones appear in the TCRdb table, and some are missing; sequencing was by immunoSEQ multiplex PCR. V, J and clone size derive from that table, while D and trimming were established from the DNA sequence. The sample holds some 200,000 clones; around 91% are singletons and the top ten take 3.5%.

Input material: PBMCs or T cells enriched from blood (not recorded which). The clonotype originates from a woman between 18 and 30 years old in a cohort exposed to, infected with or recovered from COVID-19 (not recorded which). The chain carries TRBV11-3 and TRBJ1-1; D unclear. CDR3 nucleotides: TGTGCCAGCAGCGCTGACTACACTGAAGCTTTCTTT. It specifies CASSADYTEAFF.